The entry that follows covers one TCR beta chain sequence. The germline CDR1 and CDR2 sequences are SGHVS and FQNEAQ. Trimming removed 5 bases from V and 8 bases from J, with 16 bases in between. The CDR3 loop spans 14 amino acids. The data are from a study of T cell changes during pregnancy in multiple sclerosis. Method: immunoSEQ multiplex PCR; TCRdb's copy keeps in-frame clones and lacks some. Of tens of thousands of clones listed, around nine tenths are singletons. The receptor's source is a female donor in good health, enrolled as a control in a pregnancy study. This sample comprised peripheral blood, obtained in the third trimester of pregnancy. The V call is TRBV7-8, the J call TRBJ1-5; TRBD1 might be the D (5 bases). CDR3 residues: CASSPGGYAEPQHF. The CDR3 region has the DNA TGTGCCAGCAGCCCCGGGGGGTACGCGGAGCCCCAGCATTTT.